In this sample, the clone carrying this T cell receptor beta chain turned up once. Antigen unknown. This sample is drawn from a study of cytomegalovirus exposure and HLA in healthy donors. Study observations and caveats: The study found most TCR sequences rare, yet found some public TCRs in many donors. With high specificity and sensitivity, the classifier reportedly diagnosed cytomegalovirus status. The study designated 150 or so TCR beta chains cytomegalovirus-associated.

The donors were in the roughly 120-subject validation cohort; that cohort was separate from the approximately 700-subject first cohort. TCRdb's table, derived via immunoSEQ multiplex PCR, lists solely in-frame clones and lacks some. Counted here are about 170,000 clones, under 90% occurring once; the ten biggest clones make up 4% to 5%. CDR3 size: 14 residues. CDR1 is MNHNS and CDR2 is SASEGT in the germline V gene. The V and J ends lost 7 bases and 5 bases, in that order; junction bases with no gene match: 5. The material sequenced was PBMCs. The clonotype originates from a man younger than 35 in good health and CMV-seropositive. J is TRBJ1-4 and V is TRBV6-1; 9 positions agree with TRBD1. CDR3 bases: TGTGCCAGCACTCGGGACAGGGCCAATGAAAAACTGTTTTTT. The encoded protein is CASTRDRANEKLFF.